This TCR beta chain originates from a study of shared clonotypes between healthy human individuals. At the level of the study: A donor's plate count was three for CD4 naive and three for CD4 memory; CD8 naive had two and CD8 memory one. General study results and limits: Memory subsets generally showed lower estimated richness than naive subsets.

Genomic DNA of each subset was evenly split across several immunoSEQ plates. TCRdb's table, derived via immunoSEQ multiplex PCR, lists solely in-frame clones and lacks some. The table includes around 2.5 million clones, roughly 93% detected once. Between the trimmed V and J ends, which lost 4 bases and 6 bases, there was a span of 19 bases. Germline lookup yields CDR1 MGHRA and CDR2 YSYEKL. The CDR3 length is 15 residues. With respect to this clone: Antigen unknown.

Division of CD4+ cells produced a CD45RA+ naive subset and a CD45RA-negative memory subset. The gene calls are TRBV4-1 and TRBJ2-7, with a weak D call TRBD1 (6 bases). The origin of this receptor is a man in his late teens or twenties in good health. Some clones in this sample may be carry-over from other donors' samples. Sequenced material: naive CD4+ T cells from PBMCs. The sample's subset: CD45RA+ positively selected. The CDR3 spells CASSLRWGTLLEQYF. In DNA form, the CDR3 reads TGCGCCAGCAGCCTTAGATGGGGGACACTTCTCGAGCAGTACTTC.